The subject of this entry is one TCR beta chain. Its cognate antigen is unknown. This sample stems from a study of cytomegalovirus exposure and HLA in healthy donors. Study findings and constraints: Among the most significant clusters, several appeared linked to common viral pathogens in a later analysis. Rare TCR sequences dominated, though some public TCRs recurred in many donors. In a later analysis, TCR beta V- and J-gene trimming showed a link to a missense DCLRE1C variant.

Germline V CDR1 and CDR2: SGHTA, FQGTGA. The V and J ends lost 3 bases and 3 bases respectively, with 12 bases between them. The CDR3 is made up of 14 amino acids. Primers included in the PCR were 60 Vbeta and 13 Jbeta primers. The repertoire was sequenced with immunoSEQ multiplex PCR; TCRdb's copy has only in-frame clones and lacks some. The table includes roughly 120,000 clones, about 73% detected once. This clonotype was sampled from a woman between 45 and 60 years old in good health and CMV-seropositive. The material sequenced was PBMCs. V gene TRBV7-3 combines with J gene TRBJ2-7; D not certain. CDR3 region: CASSFNVGHYEQYF. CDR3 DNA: TGTGCCAGCAGCTTTAATGTGGGCCACTACGAGCAGTACTTC.